These 10 T cell receptor beta chains were all obtained from the same sample, sequenced in a study of T cell responses to AZD1222 COVID-19 vaccine. Sequencing used immunoSEQ multiplex PCR; TCRdb keeps in-frame clones, though not all of them. The sample includes about 130,000 clones, over 85% of them seen just once. Source: peripheral blood, taken 28 days after the second AZD1222 dose. These receptors came from an adult who received the AZD1222 COVID-19 vaccine.

This chain joins TRBV5-1 and TRBJ1-1; 9 bases line up with TRBD1. Germline-derived CDR1 and CDR2 are SGHRS and YFSETQ. This CDR3 region has 15 residues. V lost 2 bases, J lost 1 base, and 3 bases stayed unmatched. CDR3 nucleotide sequence: TGCGCCAGCAGCTTCACAGGGGGCCCGAACACTGAAGCTTTCTTT. It specifies CASSFTGGPNTEAFF.

The rearrangement uses TRBV5-1 and TRBJ2-3; 9 bases agree with TRBD1. In germline, CDR1 is SGHRS, CDR2 YFSETQ. There are 15 residues in the CDR3. Unmatched junction bases numbered 8, after V lost 5 bases and J lost 4 bases. CDR3 in DNA: TGCGCCAGCAGGTACGGGACAGGGCAGGCAGATACGCAGTATTTT. This translates into CASRYGTGQADTQYF. Full variable domain (missing parts from reference TRBV5-1 and TRBJ2-3): KAGVTQTPRYLIKTRGQQVTLSCSPISGHRSVSWYQQTPGQGLQFLFEYFSETQRNKGNFPGRFSGRQFSNSRSEMNVSTLELGDSALYLCASRYGTGQADTQYFGPGTRLTVL.

This chain joins TRBV7-9 and TRBJ1-2; D is unclear. The V gene lost 1 base and the J gene lost 4 bases, with 10 bases spanning the gap. Germline loops: CDR1 SEHNR, CDR2 FQNEAQ (reference sequence). The CDR3 covers 14 residues. The CDR3 DNA is TGTGCCAGCAGCTTAGAGGGTGATACCTATGGCTACACCTTC. This codes for CASSLEGDTYGYTF.

This chain connects TRBV29-1 to TRBJ1-2, with 9 positions matching TRBD1. The CDR3 totals 13 residues. Germline CDR1 is SQVTM and CDR2 is ANQGSEA. J was trimmed by 5 bases and V by 1 base; bases with no gene match: 2. For the CDR3, the DNA is TGCAGCGTTGAAGTTGGACAGGGGTATGGCTACACCTTC. Amino acid sequence: CSVEVGQGYGYTF.

The rearrangement links TRBV7-9 to TRBJ2-7; 10 bases agree with TRBD1. CDR3 length: 15 amino acids. The trim removed 5 bases at V and 2 bases at J, leaving 6 bases unmatched. The germline V gene has CDR1 SEHNR and CDR2 FQNEAQ (reference sequence). CDR3 amino acids: CASSLTGTGAYEQYF. The CDR3 nucleotides read TGTGCCAGCAGCCTAACCGGGACAGGGGCCTACGAGCAGTACTTC.

The chain joins TRBV7-2 to TRBJ2-7, with 9 positions matching TRBD2. Trimming at V came to 7 bases and at J to 4 bases, leaving 11 bases not matched to a gene. Looked up from germline, CDR1 is SGHTA and CDR2 is FQGNSA. This CDR3 spans 15 amino acids. CDR3 sequence reads: CASTQWASGVYEQYF. The CDR3 nucleotides read TGTGCCAGCACCCAGTGGGCTAGCGGGGTTTACGAGCAGTACTTC.

The chain couples TRBV2 to TRBJ2-1; 7 positions agree with TRBD1. V trimming: 7 bases; J trimming: 4 bases; junction bases outside the gene matches: 1. The V gene's germline CDR1 is SNHLY and CDR2 FYNNEI. The CDR3 is 12 residues long. CDR3 sequence: CASKGQYNEQFF. The CDR3 nucleotides are TGTGCCAGCAAGGGACAGTACAATGAGCAGTTCTTC. The whole variable domain, filled in from reference TRBV2 and TRBJ2-1, reads EPEVTQTPSHQVTQMGQEVILRCVPISNHLYFYWYRQILGQKVEFLVSFYNNEISEKSEIFDDQFSVERPDGSNFTLKIRSTKLEDSAMYFCASKGQYNEQFFGPGTRLTVL.

The chain is built from TRBV5-4 and TRBJ2-3; 10 nucleotides agree with TRBD2. CDR3 size: 17 residues. The V and J ends lost 0 bases and 2 bases, in that order; junction bases with no gene match: 6. Per the germline V gene, CDR1 is SGHNT and CDR2 is YYREEE (reference sequence). The CDR3: CASSLEGGLANTDTQYF. DNA for the CDR3: TGTGCCAGCAGCTTGGAGGGGGGACTAGCGAACACAGATACGCAGTATTTT. The entire variable domain, with the rest obtained from reference TRBV5-4 and TRBJ2-3, is as follows: ETGVTQSPTHLIKTRGQQVTLRCSSQSGHNTVSWYQQALGQGPQFIFQYYREEENGRGNFPPRFSGLQFPNYSSELNVNALELDDSALYLCASSLEGGLANTDTQYFGPGTRLTVL.

This clone was picked up one time. The chain uses TRBV29-1 and TRBJ2-5, with TRBD1 matching 10 bases. Germline V lookup: CDR1 SQVTM, CDR2 ANQGSEA. The CDR3 loop spans 15 amino acids. V gave up 4 bases and J gave up 5 bases; unmatched junction bases: 10. The CDR3 sequence: CSVGSGQGTGETQYF. CDR3 nucleotide sequence: TGCAGCGTTGGCTCGGGACAGGGGACGGGCGAGACCCAGTACTTC.

The chain carries TRBV7-2 and TRBJ2-2, with D unclear. This CDR3 is 14 amino acids long. V was shortened by 2 bases and J by 0 bases, with 4 bases between the two germline ends. Germline CDR1 and CDR2: SGHTA and FQGNSA. The CDR3 reads CASSLRTNTGELFF. The CDR3 DNA reads TGTGCCAGCAGCTTAAGGACGAACACCGGGGAGCTGTTTTTT.